These 21 T cell receptor beta chains share one sample of origin, sequenced in a study of shared clonotypes between healthy human individuals. Profiling relied on immunoSEQ multiplex PCR, and the TCRdb table lists in-frame clones only, not all of them. The profile shows nearly 1 million clones, roughly 72% of them singletons. Specimen: memory CD4+ T cells sorted from blood. Sample subset: CD45RA-negative fraction. These TCRs come from a young man in good health.

The chain links TRBV28 to TRBJ1-4; the D gene is possibly TRBD1 (5 bases). The CDR3 contains 15 residues. V gave up 5 bases and J gave up 8 bases, with 18 bases separating them. The germline gives CDR1 MDHEN, CDR2 SYDVKM. In DNA, the CDR3 is TGTGCCAGCAGTCCCGGGACGGGCATCTTGGAAAAACTGTTTTTT. Amino acid sequence: CASSPGTGILEKLFF.

This clone has just a few counts. V usage is TRBV6-5 and J usage is TRBJ2-1; TRBD2 aligns across 7 bases. The trim removed 2 bases at V and 6 bases at J, leaving 7 bases unmatched. CDR1 is MNHEY and CDR2 is SVGAGI in the germline V gene. The CDR3 totals 15 residues. The CDR3 DNA follows: TGTGCCAGCAGTTACCCGGGCGGGAGTGGCAATGAGCAGTTCTTC. Protein product: CASSYPGGSGNEQFF.

The J gene is TRBJ1-4, the V gene TRBV19, with D perhaps TRBD1 (5 bases). In germline, CDR1 is LNHDA, CDR2 SQIVND (reference sequence). This CDR3 has 15 amino acids. Trimming left V 3 bases short and J 6 bases short, with 14 bases between. The CDR3 nucleotides are TGTGCCAGTAGTATCCTGGGGCAGAAGGATGAAAAACTGTTTTTT. As protein: CASSILGQKDEKLFF.

The chain couples TRBV7-2 to TRBJ1-1; D gene uncertain. The CDR3 totals 15 residues. V lost 4 bases to trimming and J lost 1 base, with 13 bases between them. Germline lookup yields CDR1 SGHTA and CDR2 FQGNSA. CDR3 nucleotides: TGTGCCAGCAGCTCCCGGGGAGGGAGGAACACTGAAGCTTTCTTT. Translating gives CASSSRGGRNTEAFF.

The genes are TRBV6-5 and TRBJ2-2, with D perhaps matching TRBD1 (5 bases). V was cut by 8 bases and J by 8 bases, with 15 bases left in between. The CDR3 spans 13 residues. Germline V gene lookup returns CDR1 MNHEY and CDR2 SVGAGI. CDR3: CASPPPAGGELFF. The CDR3 DNA reads as TGTGCCAGCCCTCCACCCGCAGGGGGGGAGCTGTTTTTT.

The V and J genes are TRBV30 and TRBJ2-5, with 7 nucleotides matching TRBD2. CDR3 length equals 15 residues. Germline CDR1 reads GTSNPN; CDR2 reads SVGIG (reference sequence). Trimming at V came to 5 bases and at J to 5 bases, leaving 14 bases not matched to a gene. This CDR3 is CAWEKSGKSRETQYF. CDR3 sequence (DNA): TGTGCCTGGGAAAAGAGCGGGAAGTCACGGGAGACCCAGTACTTC.

The chain employs TRBV6-6 and TRBJ2-3, with 7 nucleotides matching TRBD2. The CDR3 has 14 amino acids. V was clipped by 7 bases and J by 2 bases; unmatched bases: 6. Germline loops: CDR1 MNHNY, CDR2 SVGAGI (reference sequence). CDR3 sequence: CASKREGNTDTQYF. The CDR3 bases are TGTGCCAGCAAAAGGGAGGGGAACACAGATACGCAGTATTTT.

V gene TRBV29-1 combines with J gene TRBJ2-5, with D maybe TRBD2 (6 bases). Looked up from germline, CDR1 is SQVTM and CDR2 is ANQGSEA. The CDR3 is made up of 12 amino acids. V lost 6 bases and J 5 bases, leaving 13 bases between the germline ends. The CDR3, as DNA: TGCAGCGTCCGCGGCGGGGCGGAGACCCAGTACTTC. Translated: CSVRGGAETQYF.

This clone was seen just once. V is TRBV27 and J is TRBJ2-6, with D uncertain. Between the trimmed V and J ends, which lost 4 bases and 5 bases, there was a span of 21 bases. CDR3 size: 18 residues. The germline V gene encodes CDR1 MNHEY and CDR2 SMNVEV (reference sequence). This chain's CDR3 is CASSYDHWLQSRANVLTF. The CDR3 DNA sequence: TGTGCCAGCAGTTATGACCACTGGCTACAAAGTCGGGCCAACGTCCTGACTTTC.

The rearrangement uses TRBV5-1 and TRBJ2-1; TRBD2 matches at 9 bases. The germline gives CDR1 SGHRS, CDR2 YFSETQ. V trimming: 4 bases; J trimming: 9 bases; junction bases outside the gene matches: 14. There are 16 residues in the CDR3. CDR3 sequence: CASSPQAGGRAIEQFF. The CDR3 nucleotides are TGCGCCAGCAGCCCCCAAGCTGGCGGGAGGGCCATTGAGCAGTTCTTC.

The chain employs TRBV5-6 and TRBJ1-2; 8 positions match TRBD1. Per the germline V gene, CDR1 is SGHDT and CDR2 is YYEEEE. After removal of 0 bases from V and 3 bases from J, the junction contained 4 bases not matched to a gene. The CDR3 spans 15 residues. The CDR3 DNA follows: TGTGCCAGCAGCTTGGGGACAGGGACATACTATGGCTACACCTTC. It encodes CASSLGTGTYYGYTF.

The chain employs TRBV30 and TRBJ1-2; D is undetermined. Trimming cost V 4 bases and J 3 bases, with 12 bases left between them. Germline V gene lookup returns CDR1 GTSNPN and CDR2 SVGIG (reference sequence). The CDR3 length is 13 residues. The CDR3 DNA reads TGTGCCTGGACTGAGACTGCTGACTATGGCTACACCTTC. Amino acids: CAWTETADYGYTF.

This clone was seen a handful of times. V gene TRBV4-1 combines with J gene TRBJ2-1; D uncertain. With 1 base removed from V and 5 bases from J, the gap between germline ends came to 9 bases. Germline-derived CDR1 and CDR2 are MGHRA and YSYEKL. This CDR3 contains 14 residues. The CDR3 coding sequence is TGCGCCAGCAGCCAAGTGGCAGCACACAATGAGCAGTTCTTC. Protein product: CASSQVAAHNEQFF.

The V gene is TRBV2, the J gene TRBJ2-3, with TRBD2 as a possible D gene (5 bases). Germline CDR1 and CDR2: SNHLY and FYNNEI. This CDR3 has 15 residues. Trimming pared 8 bases from V and 2 bases from J, leaving 17 bases between. The CDR3 here is CASGDGVSSTDTQYF. CDR3 nucleotides: TGTGCCAGCGGAGACGGGGTTTCCTCCACAGATACGCAGTATTTT.

This chain joins TRBV5-4 and TRBJ2-5, with D possibly TRBD2 on 6 matching bases. Germline assignment: CDR1 SGHNT and CDR2 YYREEE (reference sequence). Trimming shortened V by 4 bases and J by 5 bases, and 21 bases separated the two germline ends. This CDR3 contains 16 residues. CDR3 amino acids: CASSPGGTKVGETQYF. Written as DNA, the CDR3 is TGTGCCAGCAGCCCCGGAGGGACGAAGGTCGGGGAGACCCAGTACTTC.

At least ten counts were recorded for this clone. This chain joins TRBV28 and TRBJ1-5, with D possibly TRBD1 on 6 matching bases. The CDR3 has 13 residues. Germline assignment: CDR1 MDHEN and CDR2 SYDVKM. Trimming removed 4 bases at V and 2 bases at J, with 6 bases between. The CDR3 DNA follows: TGTGCCAGCAGTTGGACAGGCAATCAGCCCCAGCATTTT. Amino acid sequence: CASSWTGNQPQHF.

The chain carries TRBV2 and TRBJ2-5; 8 positions match TRBD1. This CDR3 has 14 amino acids. Germline loops: CDR1 SNHLY, CDR2 FYNNEI. V lost 6 bases to trimming and J lost 4 bases; unmatched junction nucleotides: 7. CDR3 nucleotide sequence: TGTGCCAGCAGCAGGGGGCTTTCCCGAGAGACCCAGTACTTC. Its protein is CASSRGLSRETQYF.

The chain employs TRBV30 and TRBJ1-2; the D gene is possibly TRBD1 (5 bases). V was cut by 0 bases and J by 6 bases, with 11 bases left in between. CDR3 length equals 13 residues. Germline CDR1 reads GTSNPN; CDR2 reads SVGIG (reference sequence). CDR3 bases: TGTGCCTGGAGTGTGGGGGAAATGCATGGCTACACCTTC. This gives the protein CAWSVGEMHGYTF. Full variable domain (rest looked up from reference TRBV30 and TRBJ1-2): SQTIHQWPATLVQPVGSPLSLECTVEGTSNPNLYWYRQAAGRGLQLLFYSVGIGQISSEVPQNLSASRPQDRQFILSSKKLLLSDSGFYLCAWSVGEMHGYTFGSGTRLTVV.

The chain employs TRBV10-3 and TRBJ2-1; D is ambiguous. This CDR3 has 12 amino acids. Germline V gene lookup returns CDR1 ENHRY and CDR2 SYGVKD. The V and J ends lost 4 bases and 9 bases respectively, with 10 bases between them. Here the CDR3 reads CAISAVVGEQFF. The CDR3 region has the DNA TGTGCCATCAGTGCGGTTGTGGGTGAGCAGTTCTTC.

The V call is TRBV4-3, the J call TRBJ2-2, with 7 bases matching TRBD2. The V segment lost 0 bases and the J segment 4 bases; nucleotides outside the gene matches: 5. In germline, CDR1 is LGHNA, CDR2 YSLEER. CDR3 length equals 16 residues. CDR3 residues: CASSQDPGGITGELFF. CDR3 nucleotides: TGCGCCAGCAGCCAAGACCCCGGGGGGATCACCGGGGAGCTGTTTTTT.

V usage is TRBV9 and J usage is TRBJ1-2; D is uncertain. Trimming took off 2 bases at V and 8 bases at J, with 19 bases between the two ends. The CDR3 runs to 15 residues. Germline assignment: CDR1 SGDLS and CDR2 YYNGEE. CDR3 loop: CASSVGSEINQGYTF. The CDR3 bases are TGTGCCAGCAGCGTTGGTTCAGAGATAAACCAAGGCTACACCTTC.